This TCR beta chain comes out of a study of cytomegalovirus exposure and HLA in healthy donors. Study findings and constraints: A subsequent analysis found that TCR clusters from the first cohort also tended to co-occur in the 120 or so validation repertoires, with 90% to 95% of cluster scores above 0. Many donors shared some public TCRs, even though most TCR sequences were rare.

CDR3 length: 13 amino acids. V lost 5 bases and J lost 8, with 15 bases in between. Looked up from germline, CDR1 is SGHVS and CDR2 is FNYEAQ. Concerning this clone: The antigen is undetermined.

Sequencing was performed with immunoSEQ multiplex PCR; in TCRdb, only in-frame clones are kept and a portion is missing. The sample carries fewer than 200,000 clones, roughly 96% recorded once. Source material: PBMCs. The V call is TRBV7-6, the J call TRBJ1-2, with D possibly being TRBD1 (5 bases). This clonotype was obtained from a woman between 18 and 29 years old in good health and CMV-seronegative. The CDR3 loop reads CASSASTVSGYTF. The CDR3 DNA is TGTGCCAGCAGCGCTTCGACAGTTTCGGGCTACACCTTC.